This entry is about one T cell receptor (beta chain). Its cognate antigen is unknown. Researchers used template switching to add UMIs featuring a 6-nucleotide sample barcode. After re-calling the 5' RACE reads, TCRdb lists one entry per CDR3 protein, DNA absent. There are approximately 420,000 distinct CDR3 sequences in the sample, with 2.4% held by the top ten. The data were obtained in a study of monozygotic twins with inflammatory bowel disease. General study results and limits: Whereas healthy co-twins had higher TCRbeta diversity (inverse Simpson), IBD patients had lower diversity.

The sequenced material came from blood. The TCR comes from a human donor with ulcerative colitis or Crohn's disease, or a healthy co-twin of an affected twin (not recorded which).

The CDR3 protein is CASSPGTGVHHEQYF. The chain uses TRBV4-3 and TRBJ2-7; TCRdb indicates TRBD1, and absent DNA this call remains unverified. Per germline, CDR1 LGHNA and CDR2 YSLEER. The CDR3 is 15 amino acids.